This T cell receptor beta chain was recovered during a study of Ad26.COV2.S vaccination and SARS-CoV-2 variants. Across the study: Enrollment placed the donor in the COV1001 Ad26.COV2.S trial arm. Findings and limits, study-wide: The TCR breadth and depth analyses may have understated or missed part of the total T cell responses. Following vaccination, spike-specific CD8+ and CD4+ T cell responses reportedly exhibited substantial breadth.

Sequencing was performed with immunoSEQ multiplex PCR; in TCRdb, only in-frame clones are kept and a portion is missing. This sample has approximately 400,000 clones, with about 85% found just once. As for this clone: Its antigen is not identified.

As to treatment: 15 to 20 received Ad26.COV2.S at low or high dose, single or two shots; 5 received placebo; per-sample allocation not given. Vaccine and placebo recipients were sampled on day 63 after the first injection. The study used a vaccine consisting of an Ad26 vector that expressed Wuhan-strain SARS-CoV-2 spike. Germline trimming cut 7 bases from V and 5 bases from J; bases unmatched to any gene: 4. This CDR3 has 11 residues. The germline gives CDR1 DFQATT, CDR2 SNEGSKA (reference sequence). This clonotype was obtained from a person between 18 and 60 years old who received the Ad26.COV2.S COVID-19 vaccine or a placebo. The rearrangement joins TRBV20-1 to TRBJ2-5, with 7 bases identical to TRBD1. Specimen: peripheral blood, collected in a trial of Ad26.COV2.S vaccine versus placebo. The CDR3 sequence: CSVDRAETQYF. CDR3 nucleotide sequence: TGCAGTGTCGACAGGGCTGAGACCCAGTACTTC.